The subject of this entry is one T cell receptor (beta chain). The target of this receptor is not known. No base qualities exist here, and no much larger clone lies one base off it. The sample belongs to a study of PD-1 blockade in classical Hodgkin lymphoma (dated by TCRdb to about 2020). In terms of the full investigation: Nivolumab dosing was 3 mg/kg intravenously every 2 weeks, continuing until either disease progression or unacceptable toxicity. The study used CyTOF and TCR beta sequencing to define a peripheral blood immune signature of response to PD-1 blockade in classical Hodgkin lymphoma. The paper as a whole reports these results and caveats: Trial patients with a complete response had baseline diversity similar to that of newly diagnosed patients, while partial responders and progressors had significantly lower diversity. The study was restricted to a single clinical trial cohort, and the causes of repertoire differences, possibly disease activity or prior therapy, were left undefined. By C4D1, a significant rise was seen in CD4+ TCR diversity but not in CD8+ TCR diversity (p=0.0027 vs p=0.16), and the rise was most apparent among complete responders (p=0.02). Diversity was lower in patients who began nivolumab less than 1 year after ASCT, so these patients were left out of later analyses to avoid confounding by immune reconstitution. Baseline TCR diversity was reported as lower in newly diagnosed patients than in healthy donors, and lower still in relapsed/refractory patients.

CDR1 and CDR2 are read off the germline V gene as SGHTA and FQGNSA. Counted from cysteine to phenylalanine, this CDR3 has 16 amino acids. CDR3 DNA is the only sequence kept; it has 48 bases, read in frame from the first base. V ends up 6 bases short and J 6 bases short, with an unmatched junction base count of 15. The Qiagen DNeasy kit was used to extract genomic DNA both from unsorted PBMCs and from the negatively selected CD4+ and CD8+ fractions. TCR beta CDR3 regions were subjected to amplification by immunoSEQ multiplex PCR with primers that anneal to V and J segments. Amplification bias was minimized using a synthetic immune receptor repertoire, and residual bias was removed computationally after sequencing. Turning to the authors' computational methods: Repertoire diversity was quantified as the Shannon entropy index using custom Python scripts. The unsorted, CD4+ and CD8+ repertoires were each analyzed separately, with the exception of combined analyses, where CD4+ and CD8+ sequences were merged in silico. Clonal expansion was defined as at least a 2-fold frequency increase after treatment relative to C1D1, with a pseudocount of 0.5 for undetected baseline clones. Clones with 0 or 1 copy at C1D1 were defined as singleton clones, while clones with 2 or more copies were defined as non-singleton clones. Clones expanded in unsorted samples were assigned a CD4+, CD8+ or unknown annotation through matching of protein sequences in sorted samples from the same patient. Wilcoxon tests were applied to paired samples to test diversity changes from C1D1 to C4D1. The table was pulled from immuneACCESS by TCRdb, which kept in-frame rearrangements only. Such tables lose some clones; where checked, under half of the loss comes from unresolved V genes, and the rest has no known cause. That table is the source of V, J and clone size, and D and trimming were worked out from the DNA. The sample records over 15,000 clones, less than 80% of which are singletons. The leading ten clones occupy 8.3% of the sample.

The time point label for this specimen denotes: cycle 2 day 1 (C2D1) of nivolumab. Every trial patient had relapsed after autologous stem cell transplantation, and cohorts A, B and C differed in prior brentuximab vedotin exposure. The trial cohort included 55 to 65 patients with relapsed/refractory classical Hodgkin lymphoma, and each patient had a best overall response of complete response, partial response or progressive disease. In the multi-cohort phase II CheckMate 205 trial, trial patients received single-agent nivolumab. An independent review committee assessed best overall response by applying the 2007 International Working Group response criteria. Trial PBMCs were obtained immediately prior to nivolumab initiation (C1D1) and on therapy at cycle 2 day 1 and cycle 4 day 1. After peripheral blood was drawn into 8 mL Vacutainer Cell Preparation Tubes, PBMCs were isolated by centrifugation and then cryopreserved.

The rearrangement joined TRBV7-2 to TRBJ1-1; a stretch of 8 junction bases matches TRBD1. The sequence was obtained from a human donor with classical Hodgkin lymphoma. Sequencing was performed on peripheral blood mononuclear cells (PBMCs), taken before the second cycle of nivolumab. CDR3 reads: CASRGGKDRGKAEAFF. In nucleotide form, the sequence is TGTGCCAGCAGGGGGGGTAAAGACAGGGGAAAAGCTGAAGCTTTCTTT.